This T cell receptor (beta chain) was documented in a study of blood T cell dynamics during melanoma immunotherapy. Study-wide results and limits: It remained unknown if the driving T cell clones were melanoma-specific.

Documented time point: pre-treatment baseline. Samples come from before therapy and from week 3 after the first blockade cycle. Disease control meant complete response, partial response or stable disease at 12 weeks. Prior systemic cancer therapy, immunosuppressant use and other active malignancies excluded patients. Trimming pared 1 base from V and 0 bases from J, leaving 14 bases between. CDR1 is SGHAT, CDR2 FQNNGV, per germline. This CDR3 has 17 residues. Repertoires were generated with immunoSEQ multiplex PCR, while TCRdb's copy carries only in-frame clones and drops some. The repertoire holds over 20,000 clones, roughly 89% seen once, with roughly 1.2% in the top ten. As regards this clone: The antigen is undetermined.

The sequence was obtained from a human donor with melanoma. The sequences come from blood, collected from a patient treated with checkpoint blockade. The genes are TRBV11-2 and TRBJ2-3; D is perhaps TRBD2 (6 bases). The CDR3 region has the DNA TGTGCCAGCAGCTTAGCTTCTCGGGGGACCAGCACAGATACGCAGTATTTT. This codes for CASSLASRGTSTDTQYF.